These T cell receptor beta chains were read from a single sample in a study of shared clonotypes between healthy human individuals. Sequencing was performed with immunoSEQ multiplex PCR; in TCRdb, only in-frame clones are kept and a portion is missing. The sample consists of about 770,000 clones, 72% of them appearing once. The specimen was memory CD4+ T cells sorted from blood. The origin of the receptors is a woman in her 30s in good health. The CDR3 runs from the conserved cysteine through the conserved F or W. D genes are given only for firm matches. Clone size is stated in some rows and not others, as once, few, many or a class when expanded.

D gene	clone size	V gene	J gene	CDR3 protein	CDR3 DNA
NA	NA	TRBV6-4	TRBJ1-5	CASRNPPTASNQPQHF	TGTGCCAGCAGGAACCCACCGACAGCTAGCAATCAGCCCCAGCATTTT
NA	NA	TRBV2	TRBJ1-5	CASSESGTGNQPQHF	TGTGCCAGCAGCGAGTCGGGGACTGGCAATCAGCCCCAGCATTTT
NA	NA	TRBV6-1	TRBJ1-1	CASSPPQGITEAFF	TGTGCCAGCAGCCCTCCCCAGGGGATAACTGAAGCTTTCTTT
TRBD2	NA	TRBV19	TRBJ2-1	CASSISSGSIGNEQFF	TGTGCCAGTAGTATATCTAGCGGGAGTATTGGCAATGAGCAGTTCTTC
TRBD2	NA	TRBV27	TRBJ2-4	CASKGGSGKNIQYF	TGTGCCAGCAAAGGCGGGAGTGGCAAAAACATTCAGTACTTC
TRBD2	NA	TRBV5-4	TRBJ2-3	CASSAGGGDTQYF	TGTGCCAGCAGCGCCGGCGGGGGAGATACGCAGTATTTT
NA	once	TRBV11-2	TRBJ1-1	CASSLGGGNSAEAFF	TGTGCCAGCAGCTTAGGGGGGGGAAATAGCGCTGAAGCTTTCTTT
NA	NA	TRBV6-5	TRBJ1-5	CASSYSIPAGNQPQHF	TGTGCCAGCAGTTACTCAATACCGGCAGGGAATCAGCCCCAGCATTTT
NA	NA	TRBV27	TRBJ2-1	CASTLLLVGDFYNEQFF	TGTGCCAGCACTCTCTTGTTAGTGGGAGACTTCTACAATGAGCAGTTCTTC
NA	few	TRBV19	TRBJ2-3	CASSIAAPYTDTQYF	TGTGCCAGTAGTATAGCCGCGCCCTACACAGATACGCAGTATTTT
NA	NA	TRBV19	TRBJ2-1	CASSMGLNNEQFF	TGTGCCAGTAGTATGGGACTTAACAATGAGCAGTTCTTC
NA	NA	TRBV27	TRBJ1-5	CASSSDRFNQPQHF	TGTGCCAGCAGCTCGGACCGTTTCAATCAGCCCCAGCATTTT
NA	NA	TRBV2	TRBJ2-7	CATRPGELEQYF	TGTGCCACACGGCCGGGGGAGCTCGAGCAGTACTTC
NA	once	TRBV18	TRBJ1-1	CASSQPGSGDTEAFF	TGTGCCAGCTCCCAACCCGGGAGCGGAGACACTGAAGCTTTCTTT
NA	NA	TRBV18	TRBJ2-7	CASSPRRPNYEQYF	TGTGCCAGCTCACCACGTCGACCCAACTACGAGCAGTACTTC
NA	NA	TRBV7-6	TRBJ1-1	CASSASQGNTEAFF	TGTGCCAGCAGCGCATCTCAGGGGAACACTGAAGCTTTCTTT
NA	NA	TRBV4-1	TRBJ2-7	CASSQDSGDEQYF	TGCGCCAGCAGCCAAGACAGCGGCGATGAGCAGTACTTC
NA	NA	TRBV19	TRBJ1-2	CASTPQEVRDYGYTF	TGTGCCAGTACCCCACAGGAAGTCAGGGATTATGGCTACACCTTC
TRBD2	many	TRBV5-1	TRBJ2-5	CASSLSGGETQYF	TGCGCCAGCAGCTTGTCCGGGGGGGAGACCCAGTACTTC
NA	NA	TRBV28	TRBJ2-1	CASTPRRPFYNEQFF	TGTGCCAGCACCCCCAGGAGGCCCTTTTACAATGAGCAGTTCTTC
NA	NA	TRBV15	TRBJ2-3	CATSRDPNTDTQYF	TGTGCCACCAGCAGAGATCCCAACACAGATACGCAGTATTTT
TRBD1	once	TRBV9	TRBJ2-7	CASSVATGTGKSYEQYF	TGTGCCAGCAGCGTAGCGACCGGGACAGGGAAATCCTACGAGCAGTACTTC
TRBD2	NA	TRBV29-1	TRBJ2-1	CSVGVSGRAGEQFF	TGCAGCGTTGGAGTTAGCGGGAGGGCCGGTGAGCAGTTCTTC
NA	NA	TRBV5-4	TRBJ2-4	CASSLHGSEVIQYF	TGTGCCAGCAGCTTGCACGGTAGCGAGGTCATTCAGTACTTC
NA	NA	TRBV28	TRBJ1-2	CASRPGLNGYTF	TGTGCCAGCCGACCGGGCCTAAATGGCTACACCTTC
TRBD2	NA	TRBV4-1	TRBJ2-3	CASSQDRGLADLGTDTQYF	TGCGCCAGCAGCCAAGATAGGGGACTAGCGGATTTAGGCACAGATACGCAGTATTTT
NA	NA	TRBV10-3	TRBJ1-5	CAIGTYRDNQPQHF	TGTGCCATCGGTACCTACCGTGACAATCAGCCCCAGCATTTT
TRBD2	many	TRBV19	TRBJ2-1	CASSTGRLAGNEQFF	TGTGCCAGTAGTACGGGGCGACTAGCGGGAAATGAGCAGTTCTTC
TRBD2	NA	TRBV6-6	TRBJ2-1	CASRSLAGGYNEQFF	TGTGCCAGCAGGTCTCTAGCGGGAGGCTACAATGAGCAGTTCTTC
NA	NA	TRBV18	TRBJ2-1	CASSPPTLSSYNEQFF	TGTGCCAGCTCACCACCGACACTAAGCTCCTACAATGAGCAGTTCTTC
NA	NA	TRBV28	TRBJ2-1	CASSTFPLVVGNNEQFF	TGTGCCAGCAGTACATTTCCACTAGTCGTGGGAAACAATGAGCAGTTCTTC
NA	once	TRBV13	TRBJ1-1	CASSLGGQNTEAFF	TGTGCCAGCAGCTTAGGGGGACAGAACACTGAAGCTTTCTTT
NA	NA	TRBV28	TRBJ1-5	CASTPRGGFDQPQHF	TGTGCCAGCACCCCCCGGGGGGGTTTCGATCAGCCCCAGCATTTT
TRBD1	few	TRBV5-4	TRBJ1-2	CASSRSGGDGYTF	TGTGCCAGCAGCCGATCAGGGGGAGATGGCTACACCTTC
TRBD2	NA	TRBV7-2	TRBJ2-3	CASSLGGRALDTQYF	TGTGCCAGCAGCTTAGGCGGGAGGGCCTTGGATACGCAGTATTTT
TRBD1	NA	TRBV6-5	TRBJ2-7	CASRRQGSSYEQYF	TGTGCCAGCAGAAGACAGGGGAGCTCCTACGAGCAGTACTTC
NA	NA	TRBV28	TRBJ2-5	CASSLQQQETQYF	TGTGCCAGCAGTTTACAGCAACAAGAGACCCAGTACTTC
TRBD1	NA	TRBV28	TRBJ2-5	CASLGGQGQQETQYF	TGTGCCAGCCTGGGGGGACAGGGTCAGCAAGAGACCCAGTACTTC